This entry describes one TCR beta chain. Antigen specificity is unknown. A multiplex PCR was run with 60 Vbeta primers and 13 Jbeta primers. TCRdb's copy holds only in-frame clones and misses some; the assay was immunoSEQ multiplex PCR. The sample lists 150,000 to 200,000 clones; around 75% were seen once. These data come from a study of cytomegalovirus exposure and HLA in healthy donors. About the research overall: Falling in the Caucasian-associated ancestry cluster were approximately 86% of under 450 genotyped donors.

CDR3 length equals 14 residues. Germline V gene lookup returns CDR1 ENHRY and CDR2 SYGVKD. Trimming took 7 bases from V and 3 from J, leaving 12 bases between them. Whole-study results and caveats: There were 150 to 200 TCR beta chains listed as cytomegalovirus-associated. A later analysis, which compared TCR beta chains of equal frequency, found the HLA-associated ones more clonally expanded.

The clonotype originates from a woman aged 45 to 65 in good health and CMV-seronegative. The chain carries TRBV10-3 and TRBJ2-2; possible D gene TRBD1, 5 bases. The source material was PBMCs. The CDR3 sequence is CAIKGRADTGELFF. For the CDR3, the DNA is TGTGCCATCAAAGGCAGGGCTGACACCGGGGAGCTGTTTTTT.